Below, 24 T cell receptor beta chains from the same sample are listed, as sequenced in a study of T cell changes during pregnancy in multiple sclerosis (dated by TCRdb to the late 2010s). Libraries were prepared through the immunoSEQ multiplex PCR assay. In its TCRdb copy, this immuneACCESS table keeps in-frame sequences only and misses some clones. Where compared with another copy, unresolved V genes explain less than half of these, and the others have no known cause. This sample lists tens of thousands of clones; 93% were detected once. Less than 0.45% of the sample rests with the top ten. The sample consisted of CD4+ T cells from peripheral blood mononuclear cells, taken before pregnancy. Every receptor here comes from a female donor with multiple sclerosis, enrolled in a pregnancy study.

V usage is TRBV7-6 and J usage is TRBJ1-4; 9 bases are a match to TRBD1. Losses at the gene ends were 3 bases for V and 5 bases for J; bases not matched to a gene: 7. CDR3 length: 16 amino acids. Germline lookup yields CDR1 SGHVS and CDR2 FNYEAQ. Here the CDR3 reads CASSLIAGTGNEKLFF. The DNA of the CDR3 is TGTGCCAGCAGCTTGATAGCCGGGACAGGGAATGAAAAACTGTTTTTT.

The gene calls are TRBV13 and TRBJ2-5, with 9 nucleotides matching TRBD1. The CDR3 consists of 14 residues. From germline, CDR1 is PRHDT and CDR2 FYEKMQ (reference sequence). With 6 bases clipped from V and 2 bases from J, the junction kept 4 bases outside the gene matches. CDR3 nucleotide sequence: TGTGCCAGCAGTGACAGGGGGTTTCAAGAGACCCAGTACTTC. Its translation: CASSDRGFQETQYF.

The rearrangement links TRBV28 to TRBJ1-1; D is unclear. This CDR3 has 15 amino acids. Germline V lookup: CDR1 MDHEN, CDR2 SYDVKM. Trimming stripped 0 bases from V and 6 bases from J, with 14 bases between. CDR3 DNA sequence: TGTGCCAGCAGTTTATGGGGAGCCGGTAGGTCTGAAGCTTTCTTT. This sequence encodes CASSLWGAGRSEAFF.

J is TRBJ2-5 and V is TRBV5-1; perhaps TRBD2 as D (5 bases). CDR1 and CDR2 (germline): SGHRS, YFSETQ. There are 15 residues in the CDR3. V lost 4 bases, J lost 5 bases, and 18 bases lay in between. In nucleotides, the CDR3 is TGCGCCAGCAGCCCCGGAGGCAATCTGGGGGAGACCCAGTACTTC. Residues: CASSPGGNLGETQYF.

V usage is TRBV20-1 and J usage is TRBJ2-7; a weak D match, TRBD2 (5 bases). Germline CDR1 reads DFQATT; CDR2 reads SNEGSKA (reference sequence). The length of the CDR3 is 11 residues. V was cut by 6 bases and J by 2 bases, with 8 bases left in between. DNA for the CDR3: TGCAGTGCCCTGGGAGCCTACGAGCAGTACTTC. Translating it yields CSALGAYEQYF.

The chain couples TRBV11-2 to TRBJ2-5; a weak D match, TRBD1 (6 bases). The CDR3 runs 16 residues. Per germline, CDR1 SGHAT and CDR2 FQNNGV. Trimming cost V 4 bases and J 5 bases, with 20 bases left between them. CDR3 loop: CASSSDEQGRGETQYF. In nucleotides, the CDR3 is TGTGCCAGCAGCTCTGACGAACAGGGAAGGGGGGAGACCCAGTACTTC. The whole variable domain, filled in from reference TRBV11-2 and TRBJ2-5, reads EAGVAQSPRYKIIEKRQSVAFWCNPISGHATLYWYQQILGQGPKLLIQFQNNGVVDDSQLPKDRFSAERLKGVDSTLKIQPAKLEDSAVYLCASSSDEQGRGETQYFGPGTRLLVL.

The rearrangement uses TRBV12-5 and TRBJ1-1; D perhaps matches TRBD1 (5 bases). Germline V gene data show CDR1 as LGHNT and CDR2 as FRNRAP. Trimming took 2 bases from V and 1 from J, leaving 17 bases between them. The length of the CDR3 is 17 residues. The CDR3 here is CASGLLTFLGENTEAFF. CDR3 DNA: TGTGCTAGTGGTTTGCTTACCTTTCTAGGGGAGAACACTGAAGCTTTCTTT. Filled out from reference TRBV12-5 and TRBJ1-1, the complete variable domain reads DARVTQTPRHKVTEMGQEVTMRCQPILGHNTVFWYRQTMMQGLELLAYFRNRAPLDDSGMPKDRFSAEMPDATLATLKIQPSEPRDSAVYFCASGLLTFLGENTEAFFGQGTRLTVV.

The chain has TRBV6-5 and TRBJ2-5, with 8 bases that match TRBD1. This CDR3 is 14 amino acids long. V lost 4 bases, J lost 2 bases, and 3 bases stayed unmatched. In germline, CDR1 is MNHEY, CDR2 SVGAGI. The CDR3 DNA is TGTGCCAGCAGTTCATGGGACAGGCAAGAGACCCAGTACTTC. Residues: CASSSWDRQETQYF.

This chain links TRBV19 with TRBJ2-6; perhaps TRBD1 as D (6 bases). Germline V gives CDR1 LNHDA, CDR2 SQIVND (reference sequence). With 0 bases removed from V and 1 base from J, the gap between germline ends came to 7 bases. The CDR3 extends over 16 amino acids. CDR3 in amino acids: CASSIDRGSGANVLTF. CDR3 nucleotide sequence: TGTGCCAGTAGTATAGACAGGGGATCTGGGGCCAACGTCCTGACTTTC.

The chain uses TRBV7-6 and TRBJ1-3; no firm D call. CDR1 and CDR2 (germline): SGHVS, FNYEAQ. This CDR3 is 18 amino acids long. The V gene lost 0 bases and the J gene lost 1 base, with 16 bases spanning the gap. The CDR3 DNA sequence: TGTGCCAGCAGCTTAGCGGTATACGGTCGGGGTTCTGGAAACACCATATATTTT. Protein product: CASSLAVYGRGSGNTIYF.

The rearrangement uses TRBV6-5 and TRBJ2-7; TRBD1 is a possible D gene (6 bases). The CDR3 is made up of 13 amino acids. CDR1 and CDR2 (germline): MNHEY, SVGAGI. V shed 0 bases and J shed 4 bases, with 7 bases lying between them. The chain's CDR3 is CASSYSGQYEQYF. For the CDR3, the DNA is TGTGCCAGCAGTTACTCCGGACAGTACGAGCAGTACTTC.

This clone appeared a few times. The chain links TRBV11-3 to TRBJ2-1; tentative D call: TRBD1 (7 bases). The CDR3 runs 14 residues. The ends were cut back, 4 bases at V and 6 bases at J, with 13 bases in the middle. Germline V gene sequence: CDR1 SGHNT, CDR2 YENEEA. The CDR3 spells CASSSAGQSNEQFF. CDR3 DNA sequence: TGTGCCAGCAGCTCCGCGGGACAGAGCAATGAGCAGTTCTTC.

In DNA, the CDR3 is TGTGCCACCAGCAGAGTCGCTTCTGGGCAGGGGGACTCCTACGAGCAGTACTTC. It yields the protein CATSRVASGQGDSYEQYF. This sequence joins TRBV15 and TRBJ2-7; 7 nucleotides line up with TRBD1. Germline values: CDR1 LNHNV, CDR2 YYDKDF (reference sequence). With 1 base clipped from V and 0 bases from J, the junction kept 12 bases outside the gene matches. The length of the CDR3 is 18 residues.

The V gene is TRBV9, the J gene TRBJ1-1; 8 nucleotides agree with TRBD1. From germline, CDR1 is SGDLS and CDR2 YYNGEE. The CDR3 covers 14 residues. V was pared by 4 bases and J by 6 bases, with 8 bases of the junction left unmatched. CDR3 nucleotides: TGTGCCAGCAGCCCTATGACGGGACAGGCTGAAGCTTTCTTT. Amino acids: CASSPMTGQAEAFF.

Written as DNA, the CDR3 is TGTGCCAGCAGTTACTTGCCCAGCGGAGGGTCCTATGGCTACACCTTC. This codes for CASSYLPSGGSYGYTF. V usage is TRBV6-5 and J usage is TRBJ1-2, with D unclear. V lost 1 base and J 4 bases, leaving 16 bases between the germline ends. The CDR3 extends over 16 amino acids. Germline lookup yields CDR1 MNHEY and CDR2 SVGAGI.

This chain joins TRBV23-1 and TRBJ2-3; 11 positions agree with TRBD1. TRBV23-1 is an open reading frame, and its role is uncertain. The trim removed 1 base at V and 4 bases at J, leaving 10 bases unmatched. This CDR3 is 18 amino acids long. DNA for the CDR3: TGCGCCAGCAGTCAATTGAGGACAGGGGGCGCGTGGGCAGATACGCAGTATTTT. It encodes CASSQLRTGGAWADTQYF.

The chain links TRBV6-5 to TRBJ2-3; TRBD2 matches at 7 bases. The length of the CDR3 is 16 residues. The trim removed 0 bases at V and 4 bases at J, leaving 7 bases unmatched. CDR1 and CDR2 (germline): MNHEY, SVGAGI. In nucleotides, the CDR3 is TGTGCCAGCAGTTACTCGAGGGGTCTAGCGGCAGATACGCAGTATTTT. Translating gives CASSYSRGLAADTQYF.

CDR3 coding DNA: TGTGCCAGTAGTAAGTGGACAGGGGGTAAGAACGAGCAGTACTTC. Translation gives CASSKWTGGKNEQYF. V and J are TRBV19 and TRBJ2-7; 10 nucleotides line up with TRBD1. Germline V gene lookup returns CDR1 LNHDA and CDR2 SQIVND (reference sequence). The CDR3 length is 15 residues. V lost 4 bases and J lost 5; bases outside the gene matches: 8.

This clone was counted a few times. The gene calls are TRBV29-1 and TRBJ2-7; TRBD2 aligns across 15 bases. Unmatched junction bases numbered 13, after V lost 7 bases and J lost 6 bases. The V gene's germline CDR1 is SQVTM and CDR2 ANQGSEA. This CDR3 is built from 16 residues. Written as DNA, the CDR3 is TGCAGCGGGACCGGGACACCGGGACTAGCGGGGGGCGAGCAGTACTTC. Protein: CSGTGTPGLAGGEQYF.

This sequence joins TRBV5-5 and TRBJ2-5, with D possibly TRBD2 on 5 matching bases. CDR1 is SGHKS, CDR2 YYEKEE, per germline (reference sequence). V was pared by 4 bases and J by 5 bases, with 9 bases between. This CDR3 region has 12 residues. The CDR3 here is CASSTRVETQYF. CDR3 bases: TGTGCCAGCAGCACGAGGGTGGAGACCCAGTACTTC. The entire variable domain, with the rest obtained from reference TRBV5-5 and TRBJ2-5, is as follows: DAGVTQSPTHLIKTRGQQVTLRCSPISGHKSVSWYQQVLGQGPQFIFQYYEKEERGRGNFPDRFSARQFPNYSSELNVNALLLGDSALYLCASSTRVETQYFGPGTRLLVL.

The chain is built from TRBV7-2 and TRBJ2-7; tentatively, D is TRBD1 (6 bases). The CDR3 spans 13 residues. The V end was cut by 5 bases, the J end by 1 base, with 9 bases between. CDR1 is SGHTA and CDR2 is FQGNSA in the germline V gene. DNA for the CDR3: TGTGCCAGCAGCAAGACAGGTTCCTACGAGCAGTACTTC. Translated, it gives CASSKTGSYEQYF.

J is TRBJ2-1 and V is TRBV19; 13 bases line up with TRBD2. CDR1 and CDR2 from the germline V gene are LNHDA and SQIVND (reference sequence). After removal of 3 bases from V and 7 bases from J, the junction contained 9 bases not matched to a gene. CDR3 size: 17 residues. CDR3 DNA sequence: TGTGCCAGTAGTATTAAAGGGACTAGCGGGGCTGGGAATGAGCAGTTCTTC. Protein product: CASSIKGTSGAGNEQFF.

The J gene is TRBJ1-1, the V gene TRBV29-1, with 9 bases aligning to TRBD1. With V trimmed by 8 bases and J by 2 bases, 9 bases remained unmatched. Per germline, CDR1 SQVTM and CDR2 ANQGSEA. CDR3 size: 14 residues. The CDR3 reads CSITGGRVNTEAFF. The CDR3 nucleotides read TGCAGCATCACAGGGGGCCGGGTTAACACTGAAGCTTTCTTT.

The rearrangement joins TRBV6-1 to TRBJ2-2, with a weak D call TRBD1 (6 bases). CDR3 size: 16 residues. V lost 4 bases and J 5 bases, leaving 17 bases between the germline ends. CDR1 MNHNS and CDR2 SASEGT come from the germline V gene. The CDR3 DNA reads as TGTGCCAGCAGTGGACCCCAGGGGTCAAGAACCGGGGAGCTGTTTTTT. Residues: CASSGPQGSRTGELFF.